These 8 T cell receptor beta chains were all obtained from the same sample, sequenced in a study of neoadjuvant nivolumab and ipilimumab in lung cancer. Clones were read by immunoSEQ multiplex PCR, and TCRdb kept only the in-frame ones, dropping some. Here the sample spans more than 7,500 clones, about four fifths being singletons. The specimen comprised peripheral blood, sampled before neoadjuvant nivolumab, alone or with ipilimumab. The receptors stem from an adult with non-small cell lung cancer.

V gene TRBV5-1 combines with J gene TRBJ2-5, with D possibly matching TRBD2 (5 bases). Trimming left V 1 base short and J 3 bases short, with 7 bases between. From germline, CDR1 is SGHRS and CDR2 YFSETQ. This CDR3 comprises 13 residues. The CDR3 sequence is CASSLSGEETQYF. DNA for the CDR3: TGCGCCAGCAGCTTGAGCGGCGAAGAGACCCAGTACTTC.

The chain employs TRBV7-6 and TRBJ2-5; 15 bases fit TRBD2. Looked up from germline, CDR1 is SGHVS and CDR2 is FNYEAQ. The V segment lost 5 bases and the J segment 4 bases; nucleotides outside the gene matches: 8. The length of the CDR3 is 17 residues. The CDR3 loop reads CASSPWTSGRGGETQYF. The CDR3 nucleotides are TGTGCCAGCAGCCCGTGGACTAGCGGGAGGGGAGGAGAGACCCAGTACTTC.

This chain links TRBV6-5 with TRBJ1-4; 8 positions match TRBD1. Germline V gene sequence: CDR1 MNHEY, CDR2 SVGAGI. Trimming removed 3 bases from V and 7 bases from J; junction bases left unmatched: 7. CDR3 length: 15 amino acids. CDR3 residues: CASSYQGANGEKLFF. CDR3 coding DNA: TGTGCCAGCAGTTATCAGGGGGCGAATGGTGAAAAACTGTTTTTT.

The V and J genes are TRBV7-6 and TRBJ2-7; D gene uncertain. The CDR3 extends over 14 amino acids. The germline gives CDR1 SGHVS, CDR2 FNYEAQ. Trimming pared 3 bases from V and 2 bases from J, leaving 11 bases between. The CDR3 loop reads CASSFGPQPYEQYF. The CDR3 region has the DNA TGTGCCAGCAGCTTCGGACCGCAGCCCTACGAGCAGTACTTC. Combining the CDR3 with reference TRBV7-6 and TRBJ2-7 gives the whole variable domain GAGVSQSPRYKVTKRGQDVALRCDPISGHVSLYWYRQALGQGPEFLTYFNYEAQQDKSGLPNDRFSAERPEGSISTLTIQRTEQRDSAMYRCASSFGPQPYEQYFGPGTRLTVT.

CDR3 sequence (DNA): TGTGCCAGCAGTGAGGGGGGCAATCAGCCCCAGCATTTT. Its translation: CASSEGGNQPQHF. This rearrangement joins TRBV25-1 to TRBJ1-5; tentative D call: TRBD1 (5 bases). The V gene lost 3 bases and the J gene lost 2 bases, with 5 bases spanning the gap. CDR1 is MGHDK, CDR2 SYGVNS, per germline. The CDR3 is 13 amino acids.

The chain recombines TRBV7-9 with TRBJ1-1, with D uncertain. Germline V gene sequence: CDR1 SEHNR, CDR2 FQNEAQ (reference sequence). With 5 bases removed from V and 0 bases from J, the gap between germline ends came to 25 bases. The CDR3 is 19 amino acids. The CDR3 nucleotides read TGTGCCAGCAGCCGTATGGTGGGTCAGACCTTAACCATGAACACTGAAGCTTTCTTT. Amino acid sequence: CASSRMVGQTLTMNTEAFF.

The V call is TRBV7-9, the J call TRBJ2-3, with 7 bases fitting TRBD1. In germline, CDR1 is SEHNR, CDR2 FQNEAQ (reference sequence). The CDR3 spans 11 residues. The V and J ends lost 1 base and 14 bases, in that order; junction bases with no gene match: 3. DNA for the CDR3: TGTGCCAGCAGCTTAGGACAGGGTCTGTATTTT. This sequence encodes CASSLGQGLYF.

This clone was seen more than once but under ten times. The rearrangement uses TRBV7-9 and TRBJ1-1; no clear D gene. Trimming took off 1 base at V and 0 bases at J, with 6 bases between the two ends. Germline CDR1 SEHNR, CDR2 FQNEAQ (reference sequence). CDR3 length: 14 residues. Here the CDR3 DNA reads TGTGCCAGCAGCTTAGGTTCCGTGAACACTGAAGCTTTCTTT. This encodes CASSLGSVNTEAFF.